What follows are 9 T cell receptor beta chains derived from one specimen sequenced in a study of OX40 agonist ivuxolimab in advanced cancers. Some clones are missing from TCRdb's copy, which holds only in-frame ones; the method was immunoSEQ multiplex PCR. The table has around 98,000 clones, around nine tenths seen once; the top ten hold 0.5% to 0.55%. The sequencing used CD4+ or CD8+ T cells sorted from blood, collected in a trial of the OX40 agonist ivuxolimab. These receptors were obtained from an adult with an advanced solid tumor such as melanoma, head and neck, liver or kidney cancer.

The V gene is TRBV7-2, the J gene TRBJ1-2; D remains ambiguous. V was clipped by 3 bases and J by 4 bases, with 9 bases between them. This CDR3 comprises 13 residues. Germline assignment: CDR1 SGHTA and CDR2 FQGNSA. As DNA, the CDR3 is TGTGCCAGCAGCTTCGACCCTACCTATGGCTACACCTTC. Amino acid sequence: CASSFDPTYGYTF.

This clone is categorized as medium-sized. The chain carries TRBV7-2 and TRBJ2-7, with unresolved D. Germline CDR1 reads SGHTA; CDR2 reads FQGNSA. Trimming shortened V by 5 bases and J by 3 bases, and 11 bases separated the two germline ends. The CDR3 runs to 13 residues. CDR3 sequence reads: CASSNRPSYEQYF. The CDR3 DNA reads as TGTGCCAGCAGCAACCGCCCCAGCTACGAGCAGTACTTC.

The CDR3 bases are TGTGCCATCAGTGAGATGGGCGGGGAGCTGTTTTTT. Translated: CAISEMGGELFF. The rearrangement joins TRBV10-3 to TRBJ2-2; D gene ambiguous. The V end was cut by 2 bases, the J end by 7 bases, with 5 bases between. The CDR3 has 12 residues. CDR1 ENHRY and CDR2 SYGVKD come from the germline V gene.

The chain is built from TRBV6-1 and TRBJ1-1; D uncertain. The CDR3 is made up of 13 amino acids. Trimming removed 1 base from V and 4 bases from J, with 7 bases in between. The germline V gene encodes CDR1 MNHNS and CDR2 SASEGT. The DNA for the CDR3 is TGTGCCAGCAGTGAAGAGGGAGGCACTGAAGCTTTCTTT. It is translated as CASSEEGGTEAFF.

The sample holds one count of this clone. The gene calls are TRBV6-5 and TRBJ2-3, with a possible D match to TRBD2 (5 bases). CDR1 is MNHEY, CDR2 SVGAGI, per germline. V was clipped by 2 bases and J by 5 bases, with 14 bases between them. The CDR3 sequence is 15 residues long. The CDR3 DNA reads as TGTGCCAGCAGTTACCAAGCACCGGGATTAGATACGCAGTATTTT. Protein product: CASSYQAPGLDTQYF.

With respect to this clone: Different DNA sequences within this sample yield the same CDR3. The chain joins TRBV5-1 to TRBJ2-1; TRBD1 aligns across 11 bases. V shed 4 bases, J shed 4 bases, and the junction held 4 bases outside the gene matches. Germline loops: CDR1 SGHRS, CDR2 YFSETQ. This CDR3 region has 15 residues. CDR3 nucleotides: TGCGCCAGCAGCCAAGGACAGGGGGCTTACAATGAGCAGTTCTTC. It codes for CASSQGQGAYNEQFF. Filled out from reference TRBV5-1 and TRBJ2-1, the complete variable domain reads KAGVTQTPRYLIKTRGQQVTLSCSPISGHRSVSWYQQTPGQGLQFLFEYFSETQRNKGNFPGRFSGRQFSNSRSEMNVSTLELGDSALYLCASSQGQGAYNEQFFGPGTRLTVL.

This CDR3 reads CASSFRGGGEKLFF. For the CDR3, the DNA is TGTGCCAGCAGCTTCAGGGGAGGAGGTGAAAAACTGTTTTTT. V and J are TRBV7-2 and TRBJ1-4; maybe TRBD1 (6 bases). The CDR3 totals 14 residues. V gave up 3 bases and J gave up 7 bases, with 12 bases separating them. CDR1 is SGHTA and CDR2 is FQGNSA in the germline V gene.

With regard to this clone: Other DNA sequences in this specimen translate into the identical CDR3. The DNA of the CDR3 is TGTGCCAGCTCACCACCGTCGACGGAGGAAGCTTTCTTT. Its protein is CASSPPSTEEAFF. The V and J genes are TRBV18 and TRBJ1-1, with D unclear. The length of the CDR3 is 13 residues. Trimming took off 0 bases at V and 8 bases at J, with 10 bases between the two ends. Germline values: CDR1 KGHSH, CDR2 LQKENI.

This chain links TRBV29-1 with TRBJ1-1; D remains ambiguous. CDR3 length: 11 amino acids. In germline, CDR1 is SQVTM, CDR2 ANQGSEA. Between the trimmed V and J ends, which lost 5 bases and 0 bases, there was a span of 4 bases. CDR3 coding DNA: TGCAGCGTTTGGCTGAACACTGAAGCTTTCTTT. Encoded protein: CSVWLNTEAFF.